The clone carrying this TCR beta chain has a count of ten or more. Its target is unknown. The data derive from a study of T cells in Graves' hyperthyroidism and ophthalmopathy. Template material for amplifying TCR beta CDR3 regions consisted of RNA transcripts. HTBI primers were used for first-round RT-PCR of the TCR CDR3. TCRdb called the multiplex PCR reads again in MiXCR, with one record for every CDR3 protein. The sample records hundreds of thousands of distinct CDR3 sequences, about a sixth being singletons. Study results and caveats: Ophthalmopathy stood apart from stable hyperthyroidism in a 13 V-J model.

Hyperthyroidism had been newly diagnosed in patients aged 18 to 65, and its duration was under 2 months. The TCR comes from a young woman with Graves' hyperthyroidism. Sequenced input: blood.

CDR3 nucleotides: TGCGCCAGCAGAGACGGGACAGGCGGGGGAAACACCATATATTTT. Amino acids: CASRDGTGGGNTIYF. The chain links TRBV5-1 to TRBJ1-3, with 8 bases identical to TRBD1. From germline, CDR1 is SGHRS and CDR2 YFSETQ. Trimming cost V 5 bases and J 4 bases; bases outside gene matches: 8. The CDR3 loop spans 15 amino acids.